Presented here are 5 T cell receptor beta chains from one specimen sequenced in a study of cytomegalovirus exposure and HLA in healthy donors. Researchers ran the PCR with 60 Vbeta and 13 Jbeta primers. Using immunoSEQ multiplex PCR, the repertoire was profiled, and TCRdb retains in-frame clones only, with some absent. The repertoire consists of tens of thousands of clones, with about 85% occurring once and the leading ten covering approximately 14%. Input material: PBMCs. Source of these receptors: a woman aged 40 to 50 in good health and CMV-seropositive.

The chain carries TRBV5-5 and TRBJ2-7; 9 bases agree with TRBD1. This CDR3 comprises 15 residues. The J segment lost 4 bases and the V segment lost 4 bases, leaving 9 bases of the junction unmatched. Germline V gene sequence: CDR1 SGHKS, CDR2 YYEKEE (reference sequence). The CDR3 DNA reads TGTGCCAGCAGCACAACCGGGACAGGGATTTACGAGCAGTACTTC. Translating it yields CASSTTGTGIYEQYF.

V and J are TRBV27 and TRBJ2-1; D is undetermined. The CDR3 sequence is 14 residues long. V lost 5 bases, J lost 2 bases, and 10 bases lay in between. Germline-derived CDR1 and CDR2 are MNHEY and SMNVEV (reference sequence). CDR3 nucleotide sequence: TGTGCCAGCAGTCCGAGAATTACCTACAATGAGCAGTTCTTC. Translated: CASSPRITYNEQFF.

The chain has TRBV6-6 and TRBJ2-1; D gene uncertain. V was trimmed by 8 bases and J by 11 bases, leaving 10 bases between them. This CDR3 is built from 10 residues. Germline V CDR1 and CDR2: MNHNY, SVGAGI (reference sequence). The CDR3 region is CASRSAQQFF. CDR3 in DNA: TGTGCCAGCCGGAGTGCGCAGCAGTTCTTC.

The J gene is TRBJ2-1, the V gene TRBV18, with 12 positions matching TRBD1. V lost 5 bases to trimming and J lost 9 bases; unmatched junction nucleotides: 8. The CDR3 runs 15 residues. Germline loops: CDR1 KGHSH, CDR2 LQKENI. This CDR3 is CASSTPGQGASEQFF. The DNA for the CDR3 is TGTGCCAGCTCAACTCCGGGACAGGGGGCCAGTGAGCAGTTCTTC. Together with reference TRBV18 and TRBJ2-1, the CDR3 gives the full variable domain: NAGVMQNPRHLVRRRGQEARLRCSPMKGHSHVYWYRQLPEEGLKFMVYLQKENIIDESGMPKERFSAEFPKEGPSILRIQQVVRGDSAAYFCASSTPGQGASEQFFGPGTRLTVL.

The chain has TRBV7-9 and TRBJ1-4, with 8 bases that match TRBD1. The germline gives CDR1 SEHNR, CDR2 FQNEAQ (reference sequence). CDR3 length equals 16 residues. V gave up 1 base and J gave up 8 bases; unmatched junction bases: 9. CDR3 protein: CASSLGTGMAEEKLFF. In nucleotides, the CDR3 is TGTGCCAGCAGCTTAGGGACAGGGATGGCCGAGGAAAAACTGTTTTTT.